This passage covers 2 T cell receptor beta chains from one sample sequenced in a study of blood T cell repertoires in COVID-19. Measured with immunoSEQ multiplex PCR; TCRdb has only the in-frame clones, and not every one. The sample carries some 95,000 clones, about 90% recorded once. Sample: peripheral blood. The receptors derive from a human donor with active COVID-19. The donor label of this sample is uncertain.

This clone came up a few times. The gene calls are TRBV24-1 and TRBJ2-1; weak D call: TRBD2 (5 bases). V was shortened by 3 bases and J by 0 bases, with 14 bases between the two germline ends. CDR3 length equals 17 residues. Germline CDR1 is KGHDR and CDR2 is SFDVKD. The CDR3 nucleotides read TGTGCCACCAGTGATCCCCGGACGGGAAGCTCCTACAATGAGCAGTTCTTC. It translates to CATSDPRTGSSYNEQFF.

The rearrangement uses TRBV7-8 and TRBJ2-7; 8 bases line up with TRBD1. The CDR3 totals 17 residues. The J segment lost 2 bases and the V segment lost 0 bases, leaving 9 bases of the junction unmatched. In germline, CDR1 is SGHVS, CDR2 FQNEAQ. Here the CDR3 DNA reads TGTGCCAGCAGCTTAGCCTTTCGCACAGGGGGTACCTACGAGCAGTACTTC. This sequence encodes CASSLAFRTGGTYEQYF.